This TCR beta chain was retrieved from a study of cytomegalovirus exposure and HLA in healthy donors. CDR1 LGHNA and CDR2 YSLEER come from the germline V gene. The CDR3 is made up of 16 amino acids. The V segment lost 0 bases and the J segment 7 bases; nucleotides outside the gene matches: 8. Both 60 Vbeta primers and 13 Jbeta primers went into the PCR. Measured with immunoSEQ multiplex PCR; TCRdb has only the in-frame clones, and not every one. There are under 130,000 clones in the sample; roughly 15% occur only once, and around 0.86% lies in the top ten. Turning to this clone: Antigen specificity is unknown.

Study observations and caveats: In an earlier analysis, most TCR beta V segments were productive about 87% or about 30% of the time. What TCR beta sequences reportedly achieved was accurate prediction of HLA-A and HLA-B alleles in most subjects. V- and J-gene trimming in TCR beta was tied to a missense DCLRE1C variant by an analysis performed later.

The receptor was derived from a female donor in good health and CMV-seronegative. The chain recombines TRBV4-3 with TRBJ2-1; TRBD1 matches at 8 bases. The sample was PBMCs. The CDR3 region is CASSQERTGPQNEQFF. For the CDR3, the DNA is TGCGCCAGCAGCCAAGAAAGGACAGGGCCTCAGAATGAGCAGTTCTTC.